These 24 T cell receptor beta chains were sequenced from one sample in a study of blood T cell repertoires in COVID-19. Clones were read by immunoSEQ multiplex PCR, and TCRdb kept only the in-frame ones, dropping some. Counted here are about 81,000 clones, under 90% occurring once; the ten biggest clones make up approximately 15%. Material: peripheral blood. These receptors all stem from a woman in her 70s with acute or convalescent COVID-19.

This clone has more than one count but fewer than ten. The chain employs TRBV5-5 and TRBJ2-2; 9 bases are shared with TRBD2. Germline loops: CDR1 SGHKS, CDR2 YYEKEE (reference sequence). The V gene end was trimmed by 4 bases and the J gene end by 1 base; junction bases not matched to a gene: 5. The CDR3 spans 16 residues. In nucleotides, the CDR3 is TGTGCCAGCAGCGGGGGACTAGCCCGGAACACCGGGGAGCTGTTTTTT. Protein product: CASSGGLARNTGELFF.

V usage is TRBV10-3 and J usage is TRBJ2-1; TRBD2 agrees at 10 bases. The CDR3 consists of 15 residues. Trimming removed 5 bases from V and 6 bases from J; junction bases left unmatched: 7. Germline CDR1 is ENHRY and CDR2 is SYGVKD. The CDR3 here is CAISISGLAFNEQFF. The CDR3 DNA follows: TGTGCCATCAGTATTTCGGGACTAGCGTTCAATGAGCAGTTCTTC.

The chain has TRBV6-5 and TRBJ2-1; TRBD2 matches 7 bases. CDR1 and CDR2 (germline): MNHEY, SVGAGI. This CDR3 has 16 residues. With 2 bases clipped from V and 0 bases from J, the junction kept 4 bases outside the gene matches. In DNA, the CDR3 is TGTGCCAGCAGTTACGGGGGGGGAAGCTCCTACAATGAGCAGTTCTTC. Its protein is CASSYGGGSSYNEQFF.

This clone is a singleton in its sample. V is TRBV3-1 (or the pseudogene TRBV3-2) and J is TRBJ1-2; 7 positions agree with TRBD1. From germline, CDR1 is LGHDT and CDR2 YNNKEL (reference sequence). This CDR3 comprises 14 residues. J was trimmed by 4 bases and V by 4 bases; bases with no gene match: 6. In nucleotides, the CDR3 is TGTGCCAGCAGCCCAACAGGGGCGGGCTATGGCTACACCTTC. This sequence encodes CASSPTGAGYGYTF.

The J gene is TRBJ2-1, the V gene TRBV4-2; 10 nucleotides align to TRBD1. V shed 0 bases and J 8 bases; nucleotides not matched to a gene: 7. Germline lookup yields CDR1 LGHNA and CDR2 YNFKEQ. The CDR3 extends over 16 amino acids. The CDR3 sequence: CASSQEGRTGGHEQFF. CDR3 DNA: TGTGCCAGCAGCCAAGAGGGTCGGACAGGGGGGCATGAGCAGTTCTTC.

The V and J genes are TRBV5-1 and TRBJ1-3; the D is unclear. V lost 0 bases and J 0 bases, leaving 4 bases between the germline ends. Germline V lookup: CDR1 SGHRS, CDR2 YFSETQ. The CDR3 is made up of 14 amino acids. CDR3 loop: CASSLEASGNTIYF. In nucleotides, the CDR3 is TGCGCCAGCAGCTTGGAAGCCTCTGGAAACACCATATATTTT.

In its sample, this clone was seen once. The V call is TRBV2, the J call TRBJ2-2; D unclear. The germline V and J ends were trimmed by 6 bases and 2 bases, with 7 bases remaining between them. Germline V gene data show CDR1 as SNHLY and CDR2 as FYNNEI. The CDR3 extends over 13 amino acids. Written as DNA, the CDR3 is TGTGCCAGCAGAGGAGACAACACCGGGGAGCTGTTTTTT. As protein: CASRGDNTGELFF.

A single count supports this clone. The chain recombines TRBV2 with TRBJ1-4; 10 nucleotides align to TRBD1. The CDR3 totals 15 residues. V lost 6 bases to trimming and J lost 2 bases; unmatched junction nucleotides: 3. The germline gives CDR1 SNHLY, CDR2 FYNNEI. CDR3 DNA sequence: TGTGCCAGCAGGGGGGACAGGGGTACTAATGAAAAACTGTTTTTT. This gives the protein CASRGDRGTNEKLFF.

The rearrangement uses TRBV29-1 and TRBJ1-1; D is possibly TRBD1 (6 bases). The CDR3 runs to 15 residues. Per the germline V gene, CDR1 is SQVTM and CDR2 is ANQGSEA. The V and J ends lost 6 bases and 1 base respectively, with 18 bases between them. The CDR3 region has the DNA TGCAGCGTCCCACGGACGGACAGACAGAACACTGAAGCTTTCTTT. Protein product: CSVPRTDRQNTEAFF.

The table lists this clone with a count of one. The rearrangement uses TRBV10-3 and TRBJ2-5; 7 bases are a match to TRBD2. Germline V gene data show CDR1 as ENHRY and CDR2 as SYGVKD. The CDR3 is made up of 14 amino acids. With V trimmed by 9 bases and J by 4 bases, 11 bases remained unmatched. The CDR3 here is CAMASGWEGETQYF. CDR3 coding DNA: TGTGCCATGGCTAGCGGCTGGGAAGGAGAGACCCAGTACTTC.

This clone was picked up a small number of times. Here the CDR3 reads CASSRTGTSGRRGNEQFF. The DNA for the CDR3 is TGTGCCAGCAGCCGTACCGGGACTAGCGGGAGAAGGGGCAATGAGCAGTTCTTC. The chain employs TRBV7-9 and TRBJ2-1; 14 bases align to TRBD2. J was trimmed by 6 bases and V by 5 bases; bases with no gene match: 12. The CDR3 length is 18 residues. Germline V lookup: CDR1 SEHNR, CDR2 FQNEAQ (reference sequence).

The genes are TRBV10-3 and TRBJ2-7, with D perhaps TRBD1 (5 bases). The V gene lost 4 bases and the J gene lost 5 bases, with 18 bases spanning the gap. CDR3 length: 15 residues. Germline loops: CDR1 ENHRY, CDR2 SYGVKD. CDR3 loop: CAISVTSQGRDEQYV. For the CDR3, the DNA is TGTGCCATCAGTGTAACCTCCCAGGGAAGAGACGAGCAGTACGTC.

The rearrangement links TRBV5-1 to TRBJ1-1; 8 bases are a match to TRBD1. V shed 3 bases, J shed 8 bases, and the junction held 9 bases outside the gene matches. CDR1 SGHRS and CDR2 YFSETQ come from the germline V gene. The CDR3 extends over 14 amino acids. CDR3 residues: CASSSDRGGEEAFF. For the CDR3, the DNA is TGCGCCAGCAGCTCCGACAGGGGCGGGGAGGAAGCTTTCTTT.

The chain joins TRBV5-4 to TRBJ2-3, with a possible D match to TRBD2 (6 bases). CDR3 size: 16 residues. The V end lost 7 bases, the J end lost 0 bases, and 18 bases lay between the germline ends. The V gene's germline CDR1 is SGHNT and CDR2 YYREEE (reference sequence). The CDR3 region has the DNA TGTGCCAGCTATAAAAACTCTGGGGGGAGCACAGATACGCAGTATTTT. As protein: CASYKNSGGSTDTQYF.

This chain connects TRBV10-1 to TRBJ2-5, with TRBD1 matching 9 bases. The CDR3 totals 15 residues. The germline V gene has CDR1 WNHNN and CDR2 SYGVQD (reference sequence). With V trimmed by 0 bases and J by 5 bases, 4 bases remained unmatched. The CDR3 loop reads CASSESGQGLETQYF. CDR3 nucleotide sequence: TGCGCCAGCAGTGAGTCGGGACAGGGTTTGGAGACCCAGTACTTC.

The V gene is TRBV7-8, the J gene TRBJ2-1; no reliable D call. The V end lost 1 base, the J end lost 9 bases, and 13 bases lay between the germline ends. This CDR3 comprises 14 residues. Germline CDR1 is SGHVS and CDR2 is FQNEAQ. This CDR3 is CASSLVVLSGEQFF. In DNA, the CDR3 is TGTGCCAGCAGCTTAGTCGTGCTATCCGGTGAGCAGTTCTTC.

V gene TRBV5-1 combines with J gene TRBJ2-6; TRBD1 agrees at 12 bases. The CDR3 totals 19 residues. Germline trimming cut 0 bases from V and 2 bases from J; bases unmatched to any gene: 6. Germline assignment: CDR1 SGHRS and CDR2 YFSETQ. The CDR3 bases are TGCGCCAGCAGCTTGGGCCGGGGGACAGGGGGCACTGGGGCCAACGTCCTGACTTTC. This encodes CASSLGRGTGGTGANVLTF.

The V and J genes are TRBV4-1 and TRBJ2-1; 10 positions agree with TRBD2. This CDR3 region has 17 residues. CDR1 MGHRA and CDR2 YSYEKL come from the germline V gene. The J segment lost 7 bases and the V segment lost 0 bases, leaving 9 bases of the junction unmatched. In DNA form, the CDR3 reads TGCGCCAGCAGCCAAGATGAAGCACTAGCGGGGAGGAATGAGCAGTTCTTC. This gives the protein CASSQDEALAGRNEQFF.

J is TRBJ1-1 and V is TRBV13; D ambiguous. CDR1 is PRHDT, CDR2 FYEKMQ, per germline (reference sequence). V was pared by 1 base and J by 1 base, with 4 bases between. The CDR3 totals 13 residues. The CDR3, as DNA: TGTGCCAGCAGCTTAGTCGGGAACACTGAAGCTTTCTTT. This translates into CASSLVGNTEAFF.

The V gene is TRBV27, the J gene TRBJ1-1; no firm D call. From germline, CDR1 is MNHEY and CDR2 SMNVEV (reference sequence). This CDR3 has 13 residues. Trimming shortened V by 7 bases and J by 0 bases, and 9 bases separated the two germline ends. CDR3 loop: CASTSLMNTEAFF. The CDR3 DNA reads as TGTGCCAGCACGAGCCTCATGAACACTGAAGCTTTCTTT.

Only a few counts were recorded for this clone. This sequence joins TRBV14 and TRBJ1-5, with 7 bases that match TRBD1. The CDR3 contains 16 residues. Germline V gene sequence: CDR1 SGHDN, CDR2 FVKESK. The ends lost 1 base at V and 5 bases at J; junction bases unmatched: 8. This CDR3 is CASSQGGRGLDQPQHF. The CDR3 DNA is TGTGCCAGCAGCCAAGGAGGCAGGGGGTTGGATCAGCCCCAGCATTTT.

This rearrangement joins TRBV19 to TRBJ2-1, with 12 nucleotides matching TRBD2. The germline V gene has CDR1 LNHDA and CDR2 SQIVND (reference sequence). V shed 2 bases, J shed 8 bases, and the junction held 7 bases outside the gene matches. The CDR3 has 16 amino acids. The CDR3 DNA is TGTGCCAGTAGTATACTAGCGGGAGGGTATCTTTATGAGCAGTTCTTC. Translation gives CASSILAGGYLYEQFF.

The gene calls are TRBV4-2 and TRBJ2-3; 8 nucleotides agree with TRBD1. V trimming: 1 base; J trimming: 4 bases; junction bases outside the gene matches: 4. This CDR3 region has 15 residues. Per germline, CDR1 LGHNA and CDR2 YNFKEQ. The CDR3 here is CASSQAGQGPDTQYF. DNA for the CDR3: TGTGCCAGCAGCCAAGCAGGACAGGGTCCAGATACGCAGTATTTT.

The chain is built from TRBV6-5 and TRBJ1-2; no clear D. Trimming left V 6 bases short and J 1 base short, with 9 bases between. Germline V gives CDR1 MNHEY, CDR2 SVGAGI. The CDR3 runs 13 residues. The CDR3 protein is CASRLTSNYGYTF. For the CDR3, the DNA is TGTGCCAGCAGACTGACAAGTAACTATGGCTACACCTTC.